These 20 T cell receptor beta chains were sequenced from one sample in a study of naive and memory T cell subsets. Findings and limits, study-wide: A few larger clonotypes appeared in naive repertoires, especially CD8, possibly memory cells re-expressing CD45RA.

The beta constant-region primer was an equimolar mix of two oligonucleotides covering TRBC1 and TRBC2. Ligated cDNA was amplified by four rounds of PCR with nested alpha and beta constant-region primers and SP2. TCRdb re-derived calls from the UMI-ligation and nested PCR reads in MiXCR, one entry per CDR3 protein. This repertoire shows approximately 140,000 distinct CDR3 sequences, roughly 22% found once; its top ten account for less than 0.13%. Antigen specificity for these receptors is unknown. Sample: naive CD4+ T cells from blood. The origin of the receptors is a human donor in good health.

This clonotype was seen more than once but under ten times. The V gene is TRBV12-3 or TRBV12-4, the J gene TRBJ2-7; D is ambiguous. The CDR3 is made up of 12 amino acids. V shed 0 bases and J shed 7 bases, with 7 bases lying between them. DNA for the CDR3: TGTGCCAGCAGTTTAGCCCGTCTGGAGCAGTACTTC. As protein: CASSLARLEQYF.

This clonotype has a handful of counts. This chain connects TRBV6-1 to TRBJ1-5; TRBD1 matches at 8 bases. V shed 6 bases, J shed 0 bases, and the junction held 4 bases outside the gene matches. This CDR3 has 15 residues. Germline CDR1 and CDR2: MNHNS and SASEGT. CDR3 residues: CASSQTGVSNQPQHF. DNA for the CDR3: TGTGCCAGCAGCCAGACAGGGGTTAGCAATCAGCCCCAGCATTTT.

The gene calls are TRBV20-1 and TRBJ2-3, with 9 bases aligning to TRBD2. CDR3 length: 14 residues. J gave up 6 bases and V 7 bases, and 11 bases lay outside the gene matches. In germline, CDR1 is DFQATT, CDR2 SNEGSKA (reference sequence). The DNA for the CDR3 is TGCAGTGTGGGCGGGAGGGCCTTAGGGGATACGCAGTATTTT. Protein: CSVGGRALGDTQYF.

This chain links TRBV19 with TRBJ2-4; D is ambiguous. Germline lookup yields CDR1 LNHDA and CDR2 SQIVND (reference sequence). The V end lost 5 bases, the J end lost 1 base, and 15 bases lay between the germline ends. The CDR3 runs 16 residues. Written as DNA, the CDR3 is TGTGCCAGTAGTCCTAGGGCGGCCATGGCCAAAAACATTCAGTACTTC. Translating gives CASSPRAAMAKNIQYF.

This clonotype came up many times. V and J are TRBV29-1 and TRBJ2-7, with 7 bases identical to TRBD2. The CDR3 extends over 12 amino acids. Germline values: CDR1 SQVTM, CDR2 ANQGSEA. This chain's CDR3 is CSVAGLSYEQYF. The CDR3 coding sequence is TGCAGTGTAGCGGGCCTTTCCTACGAGCAGTACTTC.

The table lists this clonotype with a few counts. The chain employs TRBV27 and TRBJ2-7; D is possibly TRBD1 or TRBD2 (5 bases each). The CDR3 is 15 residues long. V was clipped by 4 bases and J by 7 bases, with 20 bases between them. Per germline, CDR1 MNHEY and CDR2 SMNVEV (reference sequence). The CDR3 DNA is TGTGCCAGCAGTTCCACCGGGACCTCACCCGGGGAGCAGTACTTC. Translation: CASSSTGTSPGEQYF.

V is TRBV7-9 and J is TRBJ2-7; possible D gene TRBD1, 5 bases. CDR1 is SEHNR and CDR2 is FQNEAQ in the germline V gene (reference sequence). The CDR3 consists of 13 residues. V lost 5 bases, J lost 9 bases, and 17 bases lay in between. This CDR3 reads CASSPDGAAAQYF. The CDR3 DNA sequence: TGTGCCAGCAGCCCAGATGGGGCGGCTGCGCAGTACTTC.

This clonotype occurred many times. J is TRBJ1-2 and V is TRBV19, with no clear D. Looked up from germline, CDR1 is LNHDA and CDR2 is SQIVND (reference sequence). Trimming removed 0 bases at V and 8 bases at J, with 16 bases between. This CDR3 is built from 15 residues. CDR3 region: CASSIDPAALRGYTF. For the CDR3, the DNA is TGTGCCAGTAGTATAGATCCGGCGGCCTTGAGGGGCTACACCTTC. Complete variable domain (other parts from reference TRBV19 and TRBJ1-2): DGGITQSPKYLFRKEGQNVTLSCEQNLNHDAMYWYRQDPGQGLRLIYYSQIVNDFQKGDIAEGYSVSREKKESFPLTVTSAQKNPTAFYLCASSIDPAALRGYTFGSGTRLTVV.

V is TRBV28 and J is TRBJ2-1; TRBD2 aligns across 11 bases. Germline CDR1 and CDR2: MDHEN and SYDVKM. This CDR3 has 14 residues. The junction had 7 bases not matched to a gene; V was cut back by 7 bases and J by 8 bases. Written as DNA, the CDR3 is TGTGCCAGCACCCCTAGCGGGAGGACCGATGAGCAGTTCTTC. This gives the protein CASTPSGRTDEQFF.

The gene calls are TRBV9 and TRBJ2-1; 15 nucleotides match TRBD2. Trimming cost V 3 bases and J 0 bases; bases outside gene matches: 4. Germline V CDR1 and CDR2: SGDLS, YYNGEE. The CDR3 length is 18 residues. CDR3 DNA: TGTGCCAGCAGCGAGGGACTAGCGGGAGGCCCCTCCTACAATGAGCAGTTCTTC. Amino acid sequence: CASSEGLAGGPSYNEQFF.

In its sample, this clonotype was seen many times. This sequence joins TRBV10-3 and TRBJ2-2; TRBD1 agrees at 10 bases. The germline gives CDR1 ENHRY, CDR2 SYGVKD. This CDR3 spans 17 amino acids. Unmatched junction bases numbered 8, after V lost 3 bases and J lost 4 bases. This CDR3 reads CAISDPRQGAFTGELFF. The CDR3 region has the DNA TGTGCCATCAGTGATCCCCGACAGGGGGCTTTCACCGGGGAGCTGTTTTTT.

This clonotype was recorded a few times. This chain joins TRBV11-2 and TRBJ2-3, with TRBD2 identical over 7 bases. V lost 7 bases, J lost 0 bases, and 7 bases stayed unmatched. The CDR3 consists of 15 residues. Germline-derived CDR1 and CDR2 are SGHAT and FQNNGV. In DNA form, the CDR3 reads TGTGCCAGCACCCCCCCCGGGAGGAGCACAGATACGCAGTATTTT. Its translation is CASTPPGRSTDTQYF.

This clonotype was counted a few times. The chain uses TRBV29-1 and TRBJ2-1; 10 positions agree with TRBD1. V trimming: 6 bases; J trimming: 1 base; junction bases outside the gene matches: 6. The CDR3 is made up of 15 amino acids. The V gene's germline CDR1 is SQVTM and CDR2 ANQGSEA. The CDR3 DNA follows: TGCAGCGTACCCGGGACAGGGGTTTCCTACAATGAGCAGTTCTTC. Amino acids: CSVPGTGVSYNEQFF.

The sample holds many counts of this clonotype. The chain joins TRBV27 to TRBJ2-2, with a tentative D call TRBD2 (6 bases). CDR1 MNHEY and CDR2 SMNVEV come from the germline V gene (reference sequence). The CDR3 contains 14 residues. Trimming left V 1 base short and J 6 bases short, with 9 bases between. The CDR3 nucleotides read TGTGCCAGCAGTTTATGGAGGGCGGCCGGGGAGCTGTTTTTT. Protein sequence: CASSLWRAAGELFF.

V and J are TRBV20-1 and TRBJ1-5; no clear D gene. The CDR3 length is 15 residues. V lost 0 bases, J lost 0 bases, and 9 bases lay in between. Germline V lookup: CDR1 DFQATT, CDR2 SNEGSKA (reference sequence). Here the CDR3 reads CSAREWTDSNQPQHF. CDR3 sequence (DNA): TGCAGTGCTAGAGAGTGGACGGATAGCAATCAGCCCCAGCATTTT.

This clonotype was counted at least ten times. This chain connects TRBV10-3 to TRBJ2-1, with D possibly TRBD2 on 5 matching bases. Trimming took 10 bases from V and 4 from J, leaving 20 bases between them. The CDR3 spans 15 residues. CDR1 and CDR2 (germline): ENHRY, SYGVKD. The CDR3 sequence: CATYAGGSPYNEQFF. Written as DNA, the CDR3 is TGTGCCACCTACGCCGGAGGATCCCCTTACAATGAGCAGTTCTTC.

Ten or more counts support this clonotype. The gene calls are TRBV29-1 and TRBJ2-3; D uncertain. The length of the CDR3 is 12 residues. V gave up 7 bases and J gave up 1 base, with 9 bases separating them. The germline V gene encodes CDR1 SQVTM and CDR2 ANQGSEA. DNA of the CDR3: TGCAGCGGATTAGAGGGCACAGATACGCAGTATTTT. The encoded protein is CSGLEGTDTQYF.

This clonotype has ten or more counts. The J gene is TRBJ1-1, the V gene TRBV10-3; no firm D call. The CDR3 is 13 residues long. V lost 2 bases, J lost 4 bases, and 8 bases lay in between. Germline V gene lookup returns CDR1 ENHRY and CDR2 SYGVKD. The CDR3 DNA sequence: TGTGCCATCAGTGAGGTGGTGCTCACTGAAGCTTTCTTT. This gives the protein CAISEVVLTEAFF.

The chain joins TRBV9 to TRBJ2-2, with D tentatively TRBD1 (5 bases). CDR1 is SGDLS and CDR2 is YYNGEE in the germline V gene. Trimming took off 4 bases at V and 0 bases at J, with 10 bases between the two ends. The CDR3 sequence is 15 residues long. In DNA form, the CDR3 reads TGTGCCAGCAGCCCTCAGGGCGCGAACACCGGGGAGCTGTTTTTT. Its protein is CASSPQGANTGELFF.

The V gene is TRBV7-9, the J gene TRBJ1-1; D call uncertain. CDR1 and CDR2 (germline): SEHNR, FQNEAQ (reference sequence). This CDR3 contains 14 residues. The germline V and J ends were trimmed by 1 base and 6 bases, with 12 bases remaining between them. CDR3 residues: CASSLEARSPEAFF. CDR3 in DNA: TGTGCCAGCAGCTTAGAAGCAAGAAGTCCTGAAGCTTTCTTT. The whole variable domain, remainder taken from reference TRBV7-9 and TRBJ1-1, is DTGVSQNPRHKITKRGQNVTFRCDPISEHNRLYWYRQTLGQGPEFLTYFQNEAQLEKSRLLSDRFSAERPKGSFSTLEIQRTEQGDSAMYLCASSLEARSPEAFFGQGTRLTVV.